Following are 28 T cell receptor beta chains from one sample sequenced in a study of identical twins. TCRdb analysed the 5' RACE reads with MiXCR anew, one entry per CDR3 protein. The sample yields fewer than 250,000 distinct CDR3 sequences, 7.5% seen once. These same records also appear under a second study, on yellow fever vaccine responses in identical twins.

Sequencing was done on a sample of CD8+ T cells sorted from blood. These receptor sequences come from a young woman in good health.

This clonotype was seen ten or more times. V usage is TRBV5-1 and J usage is TRBJ2-1; 9 nucleotides line up with TRBD1. This CDR3 comprises 14 residues. Germline assignment: CDR1 SGHRS and CDR2 YFSETQ. Trimming cost V 1 base and J 10 bases; bases outside gene matches: 6. This CDR3 is CASSLSRDRDEQFF. The CDR3 DNA follows: TGCGCCAGCAGCTTGTCCCGGGACAGGGACGAGCAGTTCTTC.

This clonotype occurred many times. V and J are TRBV5-6 and TRBJ2-7; 14 bases agree with TRBD2. CDR1 and CDR2 (germline): SGHDT, YYEEEE. The CDR3 runs 18 residues. V was pared by 5 bases and J by 2 bases, with 12 bases of the junction left unmatched. CDR3 DNA sequence: TGTGCCAGCAGTTTATACTCCGGGACTAGCGGGGGACCCTACGAGCAGTACGTC. Protein: CASSLYSGTSGGPYEQYV.

Ten or more counts support this clonotype. One end of the junction varies from germline; a read error may be responsible. V and J are TRBV9 and TRBJ2-4, with TRBD2 matching over 10 bases. Looked up from germline, CDR1 is SGDLS and CDR2 is YYNGEE. The CDR3 sequence is 13 residues long. The CDR3 bases are TGTGCCAGCAGCGCAGACGCGACTAGCGGGCCTCACTTC. Residues: CASSADATSGPHF.

The sample holds many counts of this clonotype. J is TRBJ2-5 and V is TRBV7-8, with D tentatively TRBD1 (5 bases). The ends were cut back, 7 bases at V and 3 bases at J, with 12 bases in the middle. The CDR3 is 13 amino acids. The V gene's germline CDR1 is SGHVS and CDR2 FQNEAQ. The CDR3 DNA reads TGTGCCAGCAACAGGATCAACGAAGAGACCCAGTACTTC. It codes for CASNRINEETQYF.

The V gene is TRBV20-1, the J gene TRBJ1-2, with 10 bases identical to TRBD1. The V and J ends lost 0 bases and 3 bases, in that order; junction bases with no gene match: 13. CDR1 and CDR2 from the germline V gene are DFQATT and SNEGSKA (reference sequence). The CDR3 is 18 amino acids. The CDR3 loop reads CSARDPLGPGQGDYGYTF. CDR3 DNA: TGCAGTGCTAGAGACCCCCTCGGGCCAGGACAGGGGGACTATGGCTACACCTTC.

This clonotype was counted between two and nine times. The chain couples TRBV29-1 to TRBJ1-1, with unresolved D. The CDR3 extends over 13 amino acids. Deletions cut 8 bases from V and 7 bases from J, with 20 bases between. Germline CDR1 and CDR2: SQVTM and ANQGSEA. The CDR3 sequence: CSITKEADFEAFF. In DNA, the CDR3 is TGCAGCATTACTAAAGAGGCAGATTTTGAAGCTTTCTTT.

The V gene is TRBV10-1, the J gene TRBJ2-1; 9 bases match TRBD2. Per the germline V gene, CDR1 is WNHNN and CDR2 is SYGVQD (reference sequence). This CDR3 region has 13 residues. Trimming cost V 7 bases and J 6 bases; bases outside gene matches: 4. CDR3 DNA sequence: TGCGCCAGCAAGGATAGCGGGGGCAATGAGCAGTTCTTC. This translates into CASKDSGGNEQFF.

The sample holds many counts of this clonotype. The chain combines TRBV7-9 with TRBJ2-1; the match to TRBD1 covers 7 bases. This CDR3 has 16 residues. The J segment lost 4 bases and the V segment lost 5 bases, leaving 11 bases of the junction unmatched. Germline CDR1 is SEHNR and CDR2 is FQNEAQ (reference sequence). CDR3 sequence: CASSPTRQGLYNEQFF. CDR3 coding DNA: TGTGCCAGCAGCCCGACGAGACAGGGTCTTTACAATGAGCAGTTCTTC.

The sample holds a few counts of this clonotype. The chain is built from TRBV3-1 and TRBJ2-2, with 8 bases lining up with TRBD2. With V trimmed by 2 bases and J by 2 bases, 7 bases remained unmatched. The germline V gene encodes CDR1 LGHDT and CDR2 YNNKEL (reference sequence). The CDR3 has 17 residues. Written as DNA, the CDR3 is TGTGCCAGCAGCCAATTCAAAGCGGGAGAAAACACCGGGGAGCTGTTTTTT. Translating gives CASSQFKAGENTGELFF.

The V gene is TRBV10-3, the J gene TRBJ2-7; D not resolved. Germline-derived CDR1 and CDR2 are ENHRY and SYGVKD. Trimming took off 6 bases at V and 3 bases at J, with 9 bases between the two ends. The length of the CDR3 is 12 residues. The CDR3 DNA reads TGTGCCATCAGGGACGAGGACTACGAGCAGTACTTC. Translating gives CAIRDEDYEQYF.

This clonotype was picked up a small number of times. The CDR3 is CASSASGQVHNEQFF. The DNA of the CDR3 is TGTGCCAGCAGCGCCTCGGGACAGGTTCACAATGAGCAGTTCTTC. The chain couples TRBV7-6 to TRBJ2-1; 8 bases fit TRBD1. Germline lookup yields CDR1 SGHVS and CDR2 FNYEAQ. V gave up 5 bases and J gave up 5 bases; unmatched junction bases: 8. This CDR3 region has 15 residues.

There are a few counts of this clonotype. The chain employs TRBV20-1 and TRBJ2-7; 9 bases line up with TRBD1. V dropped 4 bases and J dropped 4; count of bases not matched to a gene: 8. The CDR3 has 14 residues. Germline values: CDR1 DFQATT, CDR2 SNEGSKA (reference sequence). This chain's CDR3 is CSATGQGSRYEQYV. CDR3 DNA sequence: TGCAGTGCTACCGGACAGGGGTCGAGATACGAGCAGTACGTC.

The sample holds a few counts of this clonotype. This chain uses TRBV6-5 with TRBJ1-4, with D hard to call. The CDR3 totals 16 residues. Germline CDR1 and CDR2: MNHEY and SVGAGI. V lost 2 bases and J 8 bases, leaving 18 bases between the germline ends. CDR3 in DNA: TGTGCCAGCAGTTACACGTTGTCCCGCGTCAACGAAAAACTGTTTTTT. It codes for CASSYTLSRVNEKLFF.

This clonotype was seen a handful of times. The chain couples TRBV12-3 or TRBV12-4 to TRBJ2-6; D assignment may be TRBD1 or TRBD2 (5 bases each). The CDR3 length is 17 residues. V was trimmed by 2 bases and J by 4 bases, leaving 15 bases between them. As DNA, the CDR3 is TGTGCCAGCAGTTTATGGACTGGGACGGGGGGGGCCAACGTCCTGACTTTC. It encodes CASSLWTGTGGANVLTF.

The chain links TRBV19 to TRBJ2-2, with 9 bases identical to TRBD2. Germline V gene data show CDR1 as LNHDA and CDR2 as SQIVND (reference sequence). The ends lost 4 bases at V and 6 bases at J; junction bases unmatched: 9. CDR3 length: 16 amino acids. In DNA, the CDR3 is TGTGCCAGTAGTAGGGACGTGGCGGGAGGGCCCGGGGAGCTGTTTTTT. Translated: CASSRDVAGGPGELFF. Together with reference TRBV19 and TRBJ2-2, the CDR3 gives the full variable domain: DGGITQSPKYLFRKEGQNVTLSCEQNLNHDAMYWYRQDPGQGLRLIYYSQIVNDFQKGDIAEGYSVSREKKESFPLTVTSAQKNPTAFYLCASSRDVAGGPGELFFGEGSRLTVL.

The gene calls are TRBV15 and TRBJ2-7; no firm D call. In germline, CDR1 is LNHNV, CDR2 YYDKDF (reference sequence). The CDR3 loop spans 13 amino acids. Trimming removed 5 bases at V and 2 bases at J, with 10 bases between. Written as DNA, the CDR3 is TGTGCCACCAGCCTCGTTCATACCTACGAGCAGTACTTC. It is translated as CATSLVHTYEQYF.

In this sample, this clonotype turned up a few times. The junction departs from the called germline gene at one end, perhaps through a read error. The chain recombines TRBV11-2 with TRBJ2-7; weak D call: TRBD1 (5 bases). The CDR3 contains 13 residues. Germline lookup yields CDR1 SGHAT and CDR2 FQNNGV. The CDR3 protein is CATSNDSTYEQYF. The CDR3 region has the DNA TGTGCCACCAGCAATGACAGCACCTACGAGCAGTACTTC.

This clonotype was seen repeatedly, ten times or more. The J gene is TRBJ1-1, the V gene TRBV6-5; D gene ambiguous. Germline V CDR1 and CDR2: MNHEY, SVGAGI. The CDR3 is 14 residues long. Trimming removed 2 bases at V and 3 bases at J, with 10 bases between. The CDR3 DNA sequence: TGTGCCAGCAGTTACGGGCAGTATGACACTGAAGCTTTCTTT. Translation gives CASSYGQYDTEAFF.

This clonotype showed up many times. The chain carries TRBV27 and TRBJ1-2, with D hard to call. V was pared by 5 bases and J by 3 bases, with 19 bases between. CDR1 is MNHEY and CDR2 is SMNVEV in the germline V gene (reference sequence). This CDR3 is built from 16 residues. The CDR3 protein is CASSPNTREGDYGYTF. As DNA, the CDR3 is TGTGCCAGCAGTCCCAATACACGGGAGGGAGACTATGGCTACACCTTC.

This clonotype has just a few counts. V is TRBV12-3 or TRBV12-4 and J is TRBJ1-5; D is perhaps TRBD1 (6 bases). This CDR3 is built from 16 residues. Trimming stripped 6 bases from V and 1 base from J, with 16 bases between. The CDR3 sequence is CASSLTPTGSNQPQHF. Here the CDR3 DNA reads TGTGCCAGCAGCCTTACCCCAACAGGGAGCAATCAGCCCCAGCATTTT.

This clonotype was detected many times. The V call is TRBV27, the J call TRBJ1-5; D is possibly TRBD1 (5 bases). V lost 8 bases and J lost 2, with 7 bases in between. Germline V gives CDR1 MNHEY, CDR2 SMNVEV (reference sequence). The CDR3 has 12 amino acids. CDR3 loop: CASSRGNQPQHF. The DNA of the CDR3 is TGTGCCAGCTCCAGGGGCAATCAGCCCCAGCATTTT.

The chain employs TRBV2 and TRBJ2-7, with 9 bases that match TRBD1. CDR3 size: 15 residues. Germline lookup yields CDR1 SNHLY and CDR2 FYNNEI. V was pared by 5 bases and J by 6 bases, with 11 bases of the junction left unmatched. CDR3 amino acids: CASSKSRDRVIEQYF. DNA for the CDR3: TGTGCCAGCAGTAAAAGCCGGGACAGGGTCATCGAGCAGTACTTC.

This clonotype was seen a few times. V and J are TRBV28 and TRBJ1-5; unclear D gene. V gave up 3 bases and J gave up 6 bases, with 9 bases separating them. CDR1 and CDR2 (germline): MDHEN, SYDVKM. The CDR3 is 13 amino acids. In DNA form, the CDR3 reads TGTGCCAGCAGTTTCTACGTGGGTCAGCCCCAGCATTTT. Translating gives CASSFYVGQPQHF.

Many counts were recorded for this clonotype. J is TRBJ1-1 and V is TRBV11-2, with D unclear. Trimming took off 9 bases at V and 6 bases at J, with 11 bases between the two ends. The CDR3 has 11 amino acids. The germline V gene has CDR1 SGHAT and CDR2 FQNNGV. CDR3 nucleotides: TGTGCCAGTTTTAAGCACCCTGAAGCTTTCTTT. Its protein is CASFKHPEAFF.

This clonotype has a handful of counts. The chain uses TRBV20-1 and TRBJ2-2; D may be TRBD1 or TRBD2 (6 bases each). CDR3 length equals 15 residues. Germline V gene sequence: CDR1 DFQATT, CDR2 SNEGSKA (reference sequence). V dropped 5 bases and J dropped 2 bases, with 15 bases sitting between them. The CDR3 bases are TGCAGTGCTCGCCGGCGGGACAAAAACACCGGGGAGCTGTTTTTT. Residues: CSARRRDKNTGELFF.

The chain combines TRBV13 with TRBJ2-3, with D maybe TRBD2 (7 bases). CDR1 and CDR2 (germline): PRHDT, FYEKMQ (reference sequence). The V gene lost 8 bases and the J gene lost 6 bases, with 18 bases spanning the gap. The CDR3 spans 14 residues. The CDR3 nucleotides read TGTGCCAGCGGCACCCGGGGGGCTGGGGATACGCAGTATTTT. As protein: CASGTRGAGDTQYF.

The genes are TRBV3-1 and TRBJ2-3; tentative D call: TRBD2 (5 bases). The germline CDR1 and CDR2 sequences are LGHDT and YNNKEL (reference sequence). V was pared by 0 bases and J by 3 bases, with 25 bases between. This CDR3 is 20 amino acids long. CDR3 sequence (DNA): TGTGCCAGCAGCCAAGATCACTATGAAGAGGGAATATTGAGAACAGATACGCAGTATTTT. Amino acid sequence: CASSQDHYEEGILRTDTQYF.

This clonotype has more than one count but fewer than ten. V usage is TRBV20-1 and J usage is TRBJ1-2, with a possible D match to TRBD1 (5 bases). This CDR3 has 16 amino acids. Looked up from germline, CDR1 is DFQATT and CDR2 is SNEGSKA (reference sequence). Trimming cost V 6 bases and J 0 bases, with 20 bases left between them. In DNA form, the CDR3 reads TGCAGTGCAGATACCGGGTACAGGAATTCTAACTATGGCTACACCTTC. This sequence encodes CSADTGYRNSNYGYTF.